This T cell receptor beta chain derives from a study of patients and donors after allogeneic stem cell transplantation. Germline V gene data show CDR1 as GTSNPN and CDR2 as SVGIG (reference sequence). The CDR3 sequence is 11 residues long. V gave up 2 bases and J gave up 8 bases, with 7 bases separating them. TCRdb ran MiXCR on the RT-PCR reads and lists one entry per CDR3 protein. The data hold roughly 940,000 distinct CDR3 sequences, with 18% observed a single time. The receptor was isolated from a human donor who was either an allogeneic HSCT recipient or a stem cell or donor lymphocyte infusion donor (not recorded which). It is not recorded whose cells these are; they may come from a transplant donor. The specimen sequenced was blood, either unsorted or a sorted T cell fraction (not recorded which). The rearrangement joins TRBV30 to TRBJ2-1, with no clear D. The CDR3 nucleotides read TGTGCCTGGAGTCTCCTGCATGAGCAGTTCTTC. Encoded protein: CAWSLLHEQFF. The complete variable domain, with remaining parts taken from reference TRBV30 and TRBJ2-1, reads SQTIHQWPATLVQPVGSPLSLECTVEGTSNPNLYWYRQAAGRGLQLLFYSVGIGQISSEVPQNLSASRPQDRQFILSSKKLLLSDSGFYLCAWSLLHEQFFGPGTRLTVL.